This T cell receptor beta chain emerged from a study of graft-versus-host responses after intestinal transplantation. TCRdb's table, derived via immunoSEQ multiplex PCR, lists solely in-frame clones and lacks some. Altogether thousands of clones are present, roughly 30% being singletons, with the ten largest covering 2.5% to 3.5%. This clone has a single count. Labeling with CFSE marked 200,000 or so responder cells, which were plated with 200,000 or so irradiated, violet-dye-labeled stimulator cells. Sorted cells were CFSE-low CD3+CD4+ or CD3+CD8+ proliferating responders. Germline CDR1 and CDR2: MNHNS and SASEGT. The CDR3 covers 12 residues. V was shortened by 5 bases and J by 1 base, with 5 bases between the two germline ends. Study-wide results and caveats: Clonal ratios of graft-versus-host to host-versus-graft in allografts were high for patients exhibiting graft-donor T cell macrochimerism. Some GvH clones were seen earlier in gut or blood, suggesting intestinal origin.

The sequences come from alloreactive CD8+ T cells from a mixed lymphocyte reaction culture, collected before transplantation. Subset denoted: CFSE-low proliferating T cells sorted from approximately 6-day pre-transplant mixed lymphocyte reaction (GvH or HvG direction). V gene TRBV6-1 combines with J gene TRBJ1-2; D is unclear. The clonotype was recovered from a human patient who was an organ donor for intestinal transplantation. DNA of the CDR3: TGTGCCAGCAGTCCCTATAACTATGGCTACACCTTC. It codes for CASSPYNYGYTF.